Listed below are T cell receptor beta chains from one sample, sequenced in a study of regulatory T cells in long-lasting Graves disease. Via MiXCR, TCRdb re-called the multiplex PCR reads, giving one row per CDR3 protein. This table has roughly 360,000 distinct CDR3 sequences, about 10% appearing once. The sample also formed part of further work on T cells in Graves' hyperthyroidism and ophthalmopathy.

The sample here was peripheral blood mononuclear cells (PBMCs), taken at new diagnosis, from a patient treated with antithyroid drugs. The receptors derive from a woman under 30 with Graves disease. The CDR3 runs from the conserved cysteine through the conserved F or W. The D gene is left open where the match is weak. Only part of the rows carry a size: once, few, many, or a class if the clone is expanded.

j_gene | v_gene | d_gene | abundance | CDR3aa | CDR3nt
TRBJ1-5 | TRBV7-8 | - | few | CASSLEGLYQPQHF | TGTGCCAGCAGCTTAGAGGGACTGTATCAGCCCCAGCATTTT
TRBJ1-1 | TRBV2 | - | - | CAREGFTEAFF | TGTGCCAGAGAGGGGTTCACTGAAGCTTTCTTT
TRBJ2-1 | TRBV20-1 | TRBD2 | - | CSAGGGRAYNEQFF | TGCAGTGCAGGGGGCGGGAGGGCCTACAATGAGCAGTTCTTC
TRBJ2-1 | TRBV18 | - | many | CASSPVGGHNEQFF | TGTGCCAGCTCACCAGTCGGGGGGCACAATGAGCAGTTCTTC
TRBJ1-6 | TRBV28 | - | - | CASSFPQGINSPLHF | TGTGCCAGCAGTTTTCCTCAGGGGATAAATTCACCCCTCCACTTT
TRBJ1-1 | TRBV27 | - | - | CASRPGVGNHEAFF | TGTGCCAGCAGGCCCGGAGTGGGGAACCATGAAGCTTTCTTT
TRBJ1-1 | TRBV29-1 | - | many | CSVLGSNTEAFF | TGCAGCGTTCTCGGCTCGAACACTGAAGCTTTCTTT
TRBJ2-1 | TRBV6-1 | TRBD1 | many | CASSPRDRYNEQFF | TGTGCCAGCAGTCCCCGGGACAGATACAATGAGCAGTTCTTC
TRBJ1-3 | TRBV20-1 | - | - | CSARVGQSAGNTIYF | TGCAGTGCTAGAGTTGGACAGTCGGCTGGAAACACCATATATTTT
TRBJ2-5 | TRBV28 | TRBD1 | - | CASSLTGGSKETQYF | TGTGCCAGCAGTTTAACAGGGGGAAGCAAAGAGACCCAGTACTTC
TRBJ2-3 | TRBV4-2 | - | few | CASSQVSGGLTDTQYF | TGTGCCAGCAGCCAAGTAAGCGGCGGCCTCACAGATACGCAGTATTTT
TRBJ2-5 | TRBV20-1 | TRBD1 | many | CSARPGTAVGETQYF | TGCAGTGCTAGACCAGGGACAGCGGTAGGAGAGACCCAGTACTTC
TRBJ2-7 | TRBV20-1 | - | many | CSARDSNPLYEQYF | TGCAGTGCTAGGGACTCAAATCCCCTCTACGAGCAGTACTTC
TRBJ2-5 | TRBV7-2 | - | many | CASSYDRSQETQYF | TGTGCCAGCAGCTATGACAGGTCACAAGAGACCCAGTACTTC
TRBJ1-2 | TRBV10-2 | - | - | CASRRDGAYGYTF | TGCGCCAGCAGGAGGGACGGAGCCTATGGCTACACCTTC
TRBJ2-7 | TRBV6-2/TRBV6-3 | - | many | CASSILPYEQYF | TGTGCCAGCAGTATACTACCCTACGAGCAGTACTTC
TRBJ2-1 | TRBV20-1 | - | few | CSARPVQGSYNEQFF | TGCAGTGCTAGACCTGTACAGGGCTCCTACAATGAGCAGTTCTTC
TRBJ2-2 | TRBV24-1 | - | many | CATSPRSSAGELFF | TGTGCCACCAGCCCGCGCTCAAGTGCCGGGGAGCTGTTTTTT
TRBJ2-5 | TRBV4-1 | TRBD2 | - | CASSQDLGLAGVYQETQYF | TGCGCCAGCAGCCAAGACTTAGGACTAGCGGGAGTGTACCAAGAGACCCAGTACTTC
TRBJ1-1 | TRBV5-1 | - | many | CASSLDSRYTEAFF | TGCGCCAGCAGCTTGGATTCCAGATACACTGAAGCTTTCTTT
TRBJ2-1 | TRBV20-1 | - | many | CSARAGTHSSTWGSYNEQFF | TGCAGTGCTAGAGCCGGGACTCACTCTTCCACGTGGGGCTCCTACAATGAGCAGTTCTTC
TRBJ2-5 | TRBV24-1 | - | many | CATSDFTGLGETQYF | TGTGCCACCAGTGATTTCACAGGGTTAGGGGAGACCCAGTACTTC
TRBJ2-3 | TRBV6-5 | TRBD2 | - | CASSLPGLAGADTQYF | TGTGCCAGCAGTTTACCGGGACTAGCGGGAGCGGATACGCAGTATTTT